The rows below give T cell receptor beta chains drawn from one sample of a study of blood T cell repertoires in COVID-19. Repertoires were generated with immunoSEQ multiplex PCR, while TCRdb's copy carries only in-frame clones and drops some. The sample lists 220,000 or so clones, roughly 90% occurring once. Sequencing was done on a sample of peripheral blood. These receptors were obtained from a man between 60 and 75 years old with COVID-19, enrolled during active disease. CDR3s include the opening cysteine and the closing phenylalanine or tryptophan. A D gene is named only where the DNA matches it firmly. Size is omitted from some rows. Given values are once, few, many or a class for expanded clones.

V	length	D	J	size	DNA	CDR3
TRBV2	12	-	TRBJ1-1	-	TGTGCCAGCAGCGACAGGACCACTGAAGCTTTCTTT	CASSDRTTEAFF
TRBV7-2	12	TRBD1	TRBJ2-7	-	TGTGCCAGCAGCTACCCGGGACAGGGTACTTACTTC	CASSYPGQGTYF
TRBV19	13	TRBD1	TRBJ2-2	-	TGTGCCAGTAGTAAGGGGGCGGTCGGGGAGCTGTTTTTT	CASSKGAVGELFF
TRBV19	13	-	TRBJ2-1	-	TGTGCCAGTACCTTCGCTAATGACAATGAGCAGTTCTTC	CASTFANDNEQFF
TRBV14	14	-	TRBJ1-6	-	TGTGCCAGCAGCCAAGCAAGCATTAATTCACCCCTCCACTTT	CASSQASINSPLHF
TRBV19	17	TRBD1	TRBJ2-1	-	TGTGCCAGTAGTATATCCCCGGGACAGGGGTCCTACAATGAGCAGTTCTTC	CASSISPGQGSYNEQFF
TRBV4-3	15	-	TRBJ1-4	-	TGCGCCAGCAGCCAAGGGAACCAGGTGAATGAAAAACTGTTTTTT	CASSQGNQVNEKLFF
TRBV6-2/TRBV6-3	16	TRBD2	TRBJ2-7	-	TGTGCCAGCAGTTACTCGGAGGAGCGGGACCGCTACGAGCAGTACTTC	CASSYSEERDRYEQYF
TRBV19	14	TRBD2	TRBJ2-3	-	TGTGCCAGTAGTCCTAGCGGTTTCACAGATACGCAGTATTTT	CASSPSGFTDTQYF
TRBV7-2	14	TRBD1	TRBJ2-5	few	TGTGCCAGCAGCCGGACAGGGGAAAGATGGACCCAGTACTTC	CASSRTGERWTQYF
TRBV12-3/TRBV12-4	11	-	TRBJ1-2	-	TGTGCCAGCAGTGACGTGGGCCGCTCCTCCTTC	CASSDVGRSSF
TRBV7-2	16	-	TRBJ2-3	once	TGTGCCAGCAGCTCCCCCAGCGGAGGCCCCACAGATACGCAGTATTTT	CASSSPSGGPTDTQYF
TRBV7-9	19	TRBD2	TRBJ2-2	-	TGTGCCAGCAGCCGATTTCAGGGACTAGCGGGAGGGGACACCGGGGAGCTGTTTTTT	CASSRFQGLAGGDTGELFF
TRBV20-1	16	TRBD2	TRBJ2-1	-	TGCAGTGCTAGTGTTGGGACTAGCGGGAGCCGCAATGAGCAGTTCTTC	CSASVGTSGSRNEQFF
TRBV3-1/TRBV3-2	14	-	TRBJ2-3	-	TGTGCCAGCAGCCAAGACAGGGTCACAGATACGCAGTATTTT	CASSQDRVTDTQYF
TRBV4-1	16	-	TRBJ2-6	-	TGCGCCAGCAGCCCAGGGGTGGCCTCTGGGGCCAACGTCCTGACTTTC	CASSPGVASGANVLTF
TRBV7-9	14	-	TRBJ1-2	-	TGTGCCAGCAGCTTACCCGACAATAACTATGGCTACACCTTC	CASSLPDNNYGYTF
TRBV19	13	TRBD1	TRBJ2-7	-	TGTGCCAGTGGGACAGGACCCTCCTACGAGCAGTACTTC	CASGTGPSYEQYF
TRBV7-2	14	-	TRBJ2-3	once	TGTGCCAGCAGCTCTGGGCTATCCACAGATACGCAGTATTTT	CASSSGLSTDTQYF
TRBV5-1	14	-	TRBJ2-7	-	TGCGCCAGCAGCCCCAGGGGCATCTCCTACGAGCAGTACTTC	CASSPRGISYEQYF
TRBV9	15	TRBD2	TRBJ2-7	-	TGTGCCAGCAGCGTAGGCGCGGGGGGCCCCTACGAGCAGTACTTC	CASSVGAGGPYEQYF
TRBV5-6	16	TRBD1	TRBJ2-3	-	TGTGCCAGCAGCTGGAGGACAGGGGGAGGCTCAGATACGCAGTATTTT	CASSWRTGGGSDTQYF
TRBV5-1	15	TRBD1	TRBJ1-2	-	TGCGCCAGCAGCTGGACGACAGGGGACAACTATGGCTACACCTTC	CASSWTTGDNYGYTF
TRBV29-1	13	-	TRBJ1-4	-	TGCAGCGTCGCAGACAGGCGGGATGAAAAACTGTTTTTT	CSVADRRDEKLFF
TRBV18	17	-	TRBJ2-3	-	TGTGCCAGCTCACCCAACATAGTCCCCCCCCCGGGAGATACGCAGTATTTT	CASSPNIVPPPGDTQYF
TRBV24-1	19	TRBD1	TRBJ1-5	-	TGTGCCACCAGTGATCCCCGGGACAGGGATGGTAATTCGAATCAGCCCCAGCATTTT	CATSDPRDRDGNSNQPQHF
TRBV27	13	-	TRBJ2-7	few	TGTGCCAGCAGTTTCCGCGCGACCTACGAGCAGTACTTC	CASSFRATYEQYF
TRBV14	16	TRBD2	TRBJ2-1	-	TGTGCCAGCAGCCAAGATCAAGGGACTACCTACAATGAGCAGTTCTTC	CASSQDQGTTYNEQFF
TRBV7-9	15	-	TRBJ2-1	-	TGTGCCAGCAGCTTAGGATGGGACATGCTTTATGAGCAGTTCTTC	CASSLGWDMLYEQFF
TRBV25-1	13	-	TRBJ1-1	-	TGTGCCAGCAGTGAACCTGGGACAACTGAAGCTTTCTTT	CASSEPGTTEAFF
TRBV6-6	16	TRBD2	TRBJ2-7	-	TGTGCCAGCAGTTACTCGAGGCGGGAGGCTGCCTACGAGCAGTACTTC	CASSYSRREAAYEQYF
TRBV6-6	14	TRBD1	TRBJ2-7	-	TGTGCCAGCAGCCCCTGGGACAGGGGGTACGAGCAGTACTTC	CASSPWDRGYEQYF
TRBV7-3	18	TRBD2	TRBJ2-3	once	TGTGCCAGCAGCTTAACCCCGGGACTAGCGGGCCTGAGGGATACGCAGTATTTT	CASSLTPGLAGLRDTQYF
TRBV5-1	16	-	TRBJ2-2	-	TGCGCCAGCAGCCCAAGAGGAATGACCAGCGGCGGGGAGCTGTTTTTT	CASSPRGMTSGGELFF
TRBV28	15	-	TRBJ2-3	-	TGTGCCAGCAGGGGACTGGCCTCTAGCACAGATACGCAGTATTTT	CASRGLASSTDTQYF
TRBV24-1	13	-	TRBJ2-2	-	TGTGCCACCAGTTCAGGGCCAGGCGGGGAGCTGTTTTTT	CATSSGPGGELFF
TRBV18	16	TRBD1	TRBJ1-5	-	TGTGCCAGCTCACCAACGGCGGGAGGGGGCGATCAGCCCCAGCATTTT	CASSPTAGGGDQPQHF
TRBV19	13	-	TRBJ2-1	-	TGTGCCAGTAGCATGGGCATCCTCGATGAGCAGTTCTTC	CASSMGILDEQFF
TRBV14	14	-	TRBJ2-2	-	TGTGCCAGCAGCCAAGTCAGGAACACCGGGGAGCTGTTTTTT	CASSQVRNTGELFF
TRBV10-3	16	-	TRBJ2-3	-	TGTGCCATCAGTGAGTCGGGGCACGGTCCTCCAGATACGCAGTATTTT	CAISESGHGPPDTQYF
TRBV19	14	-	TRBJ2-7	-	TGTGCCAGTAGCCTGGGGGGGCAGCCCTACGAGCAGTACTTC	CASSLGGQPYEQYF
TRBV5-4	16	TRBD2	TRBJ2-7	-	TGTGCCAGCAGCTCTGAGGGAGGGCCCTTAACCTACGAGCAGTACTTC	CASSSEGGPLTYEQYF
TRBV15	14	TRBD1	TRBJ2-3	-	TGTGCCACCAGCAAAGGGACAGGCACAGATACGCAGTATTTT	CATSKGTGTDTQYF
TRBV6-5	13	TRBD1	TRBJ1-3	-	TGTGCCAGCAGTAGGACAGGGACCCACACCATATATTTT	CASSRTGTHTIYF
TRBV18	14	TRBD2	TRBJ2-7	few	TGTGCCAGCTCACCGCCGGGACTAGAAGGCGAGCAGTACTTC	CASSPPGLEGEQYF
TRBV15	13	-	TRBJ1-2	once	TGTGCCACCAGCAGAGTAGTACCTGATGGCTACACCTTC	CATSRVVPDGYTF
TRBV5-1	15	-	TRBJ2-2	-	TGCGCCAGCAGCTCAGGGGCCCCTAACACCGGGGAGCTGTTTTTT	CASSSGAPNTGELFF
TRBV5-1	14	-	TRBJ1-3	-	TGCGCCAGCAGCTTGTCAAGCATGGGAAACACCATATATTTT	CASSLSSMGNTIYF
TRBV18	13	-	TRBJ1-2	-	TGTGCCAGCTCACCTGGTAGTGACTATGGCTACACCTTC	CASSPGSDYGYTF
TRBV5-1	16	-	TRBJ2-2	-	TGCGCCAGCAGCTTGGGGAGGGAGCGTCAAACCGGGGAGCTGTTTTTT	CASSLGRERQTGELFF
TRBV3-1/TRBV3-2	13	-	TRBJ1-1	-	TGTGCCAGCAGCCAAGATAATTTGGGGGGGGCTTTCTTT	CASSQDNLGGAFF
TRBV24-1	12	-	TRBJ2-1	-	TGTGCCACCAGTACACTAGACAATGAGCAGTTCTTC	CATSTLDNEQFF
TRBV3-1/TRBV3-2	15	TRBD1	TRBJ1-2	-	TGTGCCAGCAGCCACCTTCGACAGGGCGATCGTGGCTACACCTTC	CASSHLRQGDRGYTF
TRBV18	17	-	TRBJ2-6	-	TGTGCCAGCTCACCAGTGGGCTTTAGCTCTGGGGCCAACGTCCTGACTTTC	CASSPVGFSSGANVLTF
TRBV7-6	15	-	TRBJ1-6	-	TGTGCCAGCAGCCAATCGGGAGCACTAAATTCACCCCTCCACTTT	CASSQSGALNSPLHF
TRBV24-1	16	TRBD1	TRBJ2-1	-	TGTGCCACCAGTGATTGGGGGACAGGGCCCTCCAATGAGCAGTTCTTC	CATSDWGTGPSNEQFF
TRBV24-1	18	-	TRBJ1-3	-	TGTGCCACCAGTGATTTAGGACTAGGGGTGGGATCTGGAAACACCATATATTTT	CATSDLGLGVGSGNTIYF
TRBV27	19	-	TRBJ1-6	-	TGTGCCAGCAGTTCCAGGGCGACACTTCTCCTCTCCTATAATTCACCCCTCCACTTT	CASSSRATLLLSYNSPLHF
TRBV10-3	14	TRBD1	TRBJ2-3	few	TGTGCCATCAAGGGGGCCTTTAGCACAGATACGCAGTATTTT	CAIKGAFSTDTQYF
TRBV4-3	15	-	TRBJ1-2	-	TGCGCCAGCAGCCAAGATCTACAGACTAACTATGGCTACACCTTC	CASSQDLQTNYGYTF